Listed here are 25 T cell receptor beta chains from one sample, sequenced in a study of monozygotic twins with inflammatory bowel disease. TCRdb processed the 5' RACE reads again and assigns one entry to each CDR3 protein, with no DNA. The sample totals 400,000 to 500,000 distinct CDR3 sequences; its top ten clones hold under 3%. The sample taken for sequencing was blood. All receptors derive from a human donor with ulcerative colitis or Crohn's disease, or a healthy co-twin of an affected twin (not recorded which).

The CDR3 spells CSATPSAEGATF. The chain has TRBV20-1 and TRBJ1-2; the TCRdb D gene call, TRBD1, has no DNA to confirm it. This CDR3 contains 12 residues. The V gene's germline CDR1 is DFQATT and CDR2 SNEGSKA (reference sequence).

This chain joins TRBV5-1 and TRBJ2-2; TCRdb calls TRBD1, which cannot be checked without DNA. The germline V gene has CDR1 SGHRS and CDR2 YFSETQ. The CDR3 length is 15 residues. This chain's CDR3 is CASTRQGSNTGELFF.

The rearrangement uses TRBV10-3 and TRBJ1-2. The germline V gene has CDR1 ENHRY and CDR2 SYGVKD. The CDR3 spans 14 residues. The CDR3 loop is CAISERTDNYGYTF.

The V and J genes are TRBV30 and TRBJ2-6; as DNA is missing, the TRBD1 call by TCRdb cannot be tested. Germline CDR1 GTSNPN, CDR2 SVGIG (reference sequence). The CDR3 has 15 amino acids. CDR3 sequence: CAGRGSPSGANVLTF.

The V gene is TRBV28, the J gene TRBJ1-1; TCRdb selects TRBD1, and the lack of DNA leaves this call unchecked. CDR3 size: 13 residues. The germline CDR1 and CDR2 sequences are MDHEN and SYDVKM. The CDR3 sequence is CANRAQGDTEAFF.

The rearrangement joins TRBV29-1 to TRBJ2-7; with no DNA, the TCRdb D assignment of TRBD1 cannot be verified. Germline CDR1 and CDR2: SQVTM and ANQGSEA. The CDR3 extends over 11 amino acids. The CDR3 sequence: CSVVTGYEQYF.

The chain employs TRBV5-1 and TRBJ2-2; TCRdb's D gene call, TRBD1, goes unchecked for lack of DNA. The CDR3 has 16 amino acids. In germline, CDR1 is SGHRS, CDR2 YFSETQ. Here the CDR3 reads CASSLRQTVNTGELFF.

The rearrangement uses TRBV7-2 and TRBJ2-3; TCRdb picks TRBD1, but there is no DNA to check that call. The CDR3 spans 15 residues. Germline-derived CDR1 and CDR2 are SGHTA and FQGNSA. The CDR3 loop is CASSLEGRVTDTQYF.

V usage is TRBV28 and J usage is TRBJ2-7; the D call of TRBD1 rests on TCRdb alone, since no DNA is present to check it. Looked up from germline, CDR1 is MDHEN and CDR2 is SYDVKM. This CDR3 comprises 13 residues. The CDR3 sequence is CASRNQGLGEQYF.

The rearrangement links TRBV7-3 to TRBJ1-1. This CDR3 spans 14 amino acids. Germline V gene sequence: CDR1 SGHTA, CDR2 FQGTGA. CDR3: CASSIGTTGTEAFF.

V usage is TRBV10-3 and J usage is TRBJ1-1. The CDR3 runs 17 residues. The germline V gene has CDR1 ENHRY and CDR2 SYGVKD. CDR3 in amino acids: CAISEVGGEGTNTEAFF.

The CDR3 reads CASSAGGKTGTEAFF. The V gene is TRBV7-3, the J gene TRBJ1-1; absent DNA, TCRdb's TRBD1 call cannot be checked. In germline, CDR1 is SGHTA, CDR2 FQGTGA. The CDR3 totals 15 residues.

The chain links TRBV20-1 to TRBJ2-5; absent DNA, TCRdb's TRBD2 call cannot be checked. There are 14 residues in the CDR3. Per the germline V gene, CDR1 is DFQATT and CDR2 is SNEGSKA (reference sequence). CDR3 amino acids: CSARPTSGVETQYF.

The V gene is TRBV12-3 or TRBV12-4, the J gene TRBJ1-3; absent DNA, TCRdb's TRBD1 call cannot be checked. CDR3 length equals 16 residues. The CDR3 sequence: CASSLLSGADGNTIYF.

The chain employs TRBV7-3 and TRBJ2-3. Germline V CDR1 and CDR2: SGHTA, FQGTGA. This CDR3 region has 15 residues. The CDR3 sequence: CASSLRTGTTDTQYF.

The V gene is TRBV20-1, the J gene TRBJ1-1; TCRdb designates TRBD1, a call that cannot be tested without DNA. The germline gives CDR1 DFQATT, CDR2 SNEGSKA (reference sequence). The CDR3 runs 14 residues. Here the CDR3 reads CSASRGQGGTEAFF.

The rearrangement uses TRBV9 and TRBJ2-7; lacking DNA, the TRBD1 call made by TCRdb goes unchecked. This CDR3 has 13 amino acids. Per germline, CDR1 SGDLS and CDR2 YYNGEE. The CDR3 loop is CASSVGPWNEQYF.

This clonotype ranks as medium-sized in terms of frequency. J is TRBJ1-6 and V is TRBV4-3. CDR1 is LGHNA, CDR2 YSLEER, per germline. The CDR3 extends over 16 amino acids. This CDR3 reads CASSQGAAGGNSPLHF.

The V and J genes are TRBV24-1 and TRBJ1-1; TCRdb outputs TRBD1, but without DNA this stays unchecked. Germline V CDR1 and CDR2: KGHDR, SFDVKD. The CDR3 has 13 residues. CDR3 in amino acids: CATSDPRNRGAFF.

J is TRBJ2-7 and V is TRBV30; there is no DNA to check the TCRdb D call of TRBD2. Germline V gives CDR1 GTSNPN, CDR2 SVGIG (reference sequence). This CDR3 is 15 amino acids long. CDR3 amino acids: CAWRVRGAIKGEQYF.

The V call is TRBV9, the J call TRBJ1-4; TCRdb proposes TRBD1, but this gene call is untestable without DNA. This CDR3 is built from 15 residues. Germline V gives CDR1 SGDLS, CDR2 YYNGEE. CDR3 amino acids: CASSVWGGGGEKLFF.

V is TRBV19 and J is TRBJ1-2. The CDR3 length is 11 residues. CDR1 is LNHDA and CDR2 is SQIVND in the germline V gene (reference sequence). The CDR3 is CASNGGVGYTF.

V usage is TRBV7-9 and J usage is TRBJ2-1; TCRdb names TRBD1, which stays unverified in the absence of DNA. The V gene's germline CDR1 is SEHNR and CDR2 FQNEAQ (reference sequence). This CDR3 comprises 16 residues. The chain's CDR3 is CASILTGTGGYNEQFF.

The rearrangement links TRBV24-1 to TRBJ2-1; TCRdb's assignment of TRBD1 cannot be checked, as there is no DNA. This CDR3 has 15 amino acids. Germline values: CDR1 KGHDR, CDR2 SFDVKD. The CDR3 region is CATSDPSDRGYEQFF.

V is TRBV19 and J is TRBJ2-3; TCRdb lists TRBD1, though no DNA is available to test this call. In germline, CDR1 is LNHDA, CDR2 SQIVND (reference sequence). The length of the CDR3 is 15 residues. The CDR3 spells CASRRGKGSTDTQYF.